A selection of T cell receptor beta chains follows, all from one sample in a study of blood T cell repertoires in COVID-19. Assay: immunoSEQ multiplex PCR; the TCRdb copy retains only in-frame clones and omits some. Seen here are 52,000 or so clones, about four fifths observed once, and the top ten hold over 5.5%. Sequenced material: peripheral blood. The receptor source for this set is a human donor in a cohort sampled during active or convalescent COVID-19. Both conserved end residues are trimmed from each CDR3. The order of the fields is CDR3 protein, J gene, V gene.

CDR3: SVEGRDTYGYT
J: TRBJ1-2
V: TRBV29-1

CDR3: ASSRSGGKDTGELF
J: TRBJ2-2
V: TRBV7-2

CDR3: ASRHGDRTNTEAF
J: TRBJ1-1
V: TRBV27

CDR3: ASSTGQGGAF
J: TRBJ1-1
V: TRBV9

CDR3: ASSGGGVSVDTQY
J: TRBJ2-3
V: TRBV3-1/TRBV3-2

CDR3: ASSLYSNTGELF
J: TRBJ2-2
V: TRBV3-1/TRBV3-2

CDR3: ASSLTSGGPRSRTDTQY
J: TRBJ2-3
V: TRBV27

CDR3: ASRRGRGESGANVLT
J: TRBJ2-6
V: TRBV19

CDR3: ATPAQVPNYGYT
J: TRBJ1-2
V: TRBV6-5

CDR3: ASSPSNRGLYTEAF
J: TRBJ1-1
V: TRBV18

CDR3: AWSVRENEKLF
J: TRBJ1-4
V: TRBV30

CDR3: ASSYSGTRGTGELF
J: TRBJ2-2
V: TRBV6-5

CDR3: ASSLQSSYEQY
J: TRBJ2-7
V: TRBV6-5

CDR3: ASSLGGTPAGNTIY
J: TRBJ1-3
V: TRBV5-1

CDR3: ATGTGTYNEQF
J: TRBJ2-1
V: TRBV24-1

CDR3: ASSLGQNGLNTEAF
J: TRBJ1-1
V: TRBV5-1

CDR3: ASSLGLLGSSYEQY
J: TRBJ2-7
V: TRBV7-2

CDR3: ASSQDLNRNYGYT
J: TRBJ1-2
V: TRBV14

CDR3: ASSPGVEQY
J: TRBJ2-7
V: TRBV3-1/TRBV3-2

CDR3: ASSSQTTRGLATEAF
J: TRBJ1-1
V: TRBV7-3